Described below is a single TCR beta chain sequence and its context. This specimen belongs to a study of identical twins. The germline V gene has CDR1 LNHNV and CDR2 YYDKDF (reference sequence). With 1 base removed from V and 4 bases from J, the gap between germline ends came to 10 bases. This CDR3 region has 14 residues. TCRdb re-called the 5' RACE reads with MiXCR, one entry per CDR3 protein. Here the sample spans just over 500,000 distinct CDR3 sequences, 22% being singletons. A further study also used this sample, focusing on T cells expressing NK-cell markers. That paper states: Sorting was limited to alpha-beta TCR-expressing T cells with an anti-gamma-delta TCR antibody in several experiments. In a few donors, dominant clonotypes made up roughly 28.3-65% of CD3+CD56-NKG2C+ cells.

The rearrangement joins TRBV15 to TRBJ1-2; D is possibly TRBD1 (5 bases). Sequencing was carried out using CD4+ T cells sorted from blood. This TCR was sampled from a woman in her late teens or twenties in good health. The CDR3 protein is CATSRGGEGYGYTF. The CDR3 DNA reads as TGTGCCACCAGCAGAGGGGGGGAAGGCTATGGCTACACCTTC. The variable domain in full, with the rest retrieved from reference TRBV15 and TRBJ1-2, is DAMVIQNPRYQVTQFGKPVTLSCSQTLNHNVMYWYQQKSSQAPKLLFHYYDKDFNNEADTPDNFQSRRPNTSFCFLDIRSPGLGDTAMYLCATSRGGEGYGYTFGSGTRLTVV.